What follows describes a single T cell receptor beta chain. The table came from immunoSEQ multiplex PCR; TCRdb's copy has only in-frame clones and leaves some out. The repertoire holds under 70,000 clones, with approximately 90% as singletons. The sample comes from a study of control samples from healthy donors and cancer patients. Per germline, CDR1 LNHDA and CDR2 SQIVND (reference sequence). Trimming pared 7 bases from V and 1 base from J, leaving 10 bases between. This CDR3 has 13 residues. Input material: PBMCs. The chain carries TRBV19 and TRBJ1-2; no definite D call. This sequence originates from a woman aged 45 to 65 with colorectal cancer. The CDR3 reads CASTRRGNYGYTF. The CDR3, as DNA: TGTGCCAGTACCCGACGGGGTAACTATGGCTACACCTTC.